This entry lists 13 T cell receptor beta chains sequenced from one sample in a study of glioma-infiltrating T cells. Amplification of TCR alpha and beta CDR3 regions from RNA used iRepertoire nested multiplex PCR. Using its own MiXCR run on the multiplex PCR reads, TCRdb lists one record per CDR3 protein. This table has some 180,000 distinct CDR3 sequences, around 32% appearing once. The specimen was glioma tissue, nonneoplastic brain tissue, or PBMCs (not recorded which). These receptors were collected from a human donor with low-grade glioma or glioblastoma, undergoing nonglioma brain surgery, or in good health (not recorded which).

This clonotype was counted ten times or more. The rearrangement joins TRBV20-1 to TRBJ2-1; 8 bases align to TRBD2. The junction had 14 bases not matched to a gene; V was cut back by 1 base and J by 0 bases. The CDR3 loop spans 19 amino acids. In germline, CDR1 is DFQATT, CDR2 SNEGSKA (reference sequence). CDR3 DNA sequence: TGCAGTGCTAGAGGGGGTGGGCTAGCGGGCCTCAACTCCTACAATGAGCAGTTCTTC. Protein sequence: CSARGGGLAGLNSYNEQFF.

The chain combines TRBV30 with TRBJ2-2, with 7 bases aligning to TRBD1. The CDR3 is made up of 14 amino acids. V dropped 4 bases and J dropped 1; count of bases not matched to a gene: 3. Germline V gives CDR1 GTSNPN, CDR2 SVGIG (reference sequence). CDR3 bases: TGTGCCTGGACACGGACAGGGAACACCGGGGAGCTGTTTTTT. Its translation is CAWTRTGNTGELFF.

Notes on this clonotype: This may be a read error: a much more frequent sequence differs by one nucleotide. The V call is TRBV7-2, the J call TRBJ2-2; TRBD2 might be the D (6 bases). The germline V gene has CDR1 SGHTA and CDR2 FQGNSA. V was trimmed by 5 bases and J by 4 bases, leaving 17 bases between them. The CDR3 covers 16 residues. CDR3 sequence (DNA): TGTGCCAGCAGCCGATCTAGCTGGAGGGCCACCGGGGAGCTGTTTTTT. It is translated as CASSRSSWRATGELFF.

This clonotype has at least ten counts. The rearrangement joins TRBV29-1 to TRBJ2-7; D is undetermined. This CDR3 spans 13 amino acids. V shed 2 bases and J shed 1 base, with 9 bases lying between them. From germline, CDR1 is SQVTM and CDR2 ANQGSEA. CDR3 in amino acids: CSVETPSSYEQYF. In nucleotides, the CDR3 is TGCAGCGTTGAAACACCTTCATCCTACGAGCAGTACTTC.

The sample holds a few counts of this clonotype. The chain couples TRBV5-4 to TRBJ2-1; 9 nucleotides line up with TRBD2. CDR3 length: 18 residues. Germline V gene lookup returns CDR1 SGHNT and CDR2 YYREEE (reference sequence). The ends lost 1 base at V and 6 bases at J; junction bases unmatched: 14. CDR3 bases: TGTGCCAGCAGCTTGACAGCGGGAGGTGTTCGCGGGGGCAATGAGCAGTTCTTC. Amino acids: CASSLTAGGVRGGNEQFF.

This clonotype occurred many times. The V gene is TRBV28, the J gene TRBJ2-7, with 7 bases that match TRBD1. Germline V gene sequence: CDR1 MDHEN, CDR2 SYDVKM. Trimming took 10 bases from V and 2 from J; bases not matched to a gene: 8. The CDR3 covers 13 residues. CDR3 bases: TGTGCCACCTATAACAGGGGAACCTACGAGCAGTACTTC. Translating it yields CATYNRGTYEQYF.

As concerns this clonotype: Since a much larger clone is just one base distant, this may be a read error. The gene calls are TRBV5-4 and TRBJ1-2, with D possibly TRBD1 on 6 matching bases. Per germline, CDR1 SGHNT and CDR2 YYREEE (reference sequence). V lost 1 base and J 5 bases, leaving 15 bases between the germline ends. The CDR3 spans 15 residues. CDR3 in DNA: TGTGCCAGCAGCTTGCAAACGCAGGGGAAATATGGCTACACCTTC. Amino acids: CASSLQTQGKYGYTF.

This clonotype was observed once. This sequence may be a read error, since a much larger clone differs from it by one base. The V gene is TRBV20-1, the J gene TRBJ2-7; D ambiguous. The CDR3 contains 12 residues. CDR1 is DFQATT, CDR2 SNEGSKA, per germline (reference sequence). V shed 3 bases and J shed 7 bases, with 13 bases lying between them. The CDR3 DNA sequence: TGCAGTGCTAGGCTACAGCTCAATGAGCAGTACTTC. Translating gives CSARLQLNEQYF.

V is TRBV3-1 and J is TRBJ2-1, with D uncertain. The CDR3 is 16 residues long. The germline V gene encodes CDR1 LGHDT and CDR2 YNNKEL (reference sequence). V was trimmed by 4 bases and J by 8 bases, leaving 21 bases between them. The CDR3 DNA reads TGTGCCAGCAGCCCGGTAACTCTTCCGGCCGGCCATGAGCAGTTCTTC. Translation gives CASSPVTLPAGHEQFF.

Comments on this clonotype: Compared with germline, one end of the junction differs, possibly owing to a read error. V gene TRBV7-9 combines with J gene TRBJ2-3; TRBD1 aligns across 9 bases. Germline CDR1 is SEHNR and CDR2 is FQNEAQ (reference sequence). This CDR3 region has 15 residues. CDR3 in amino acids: CASSSVTGGTDTQCF. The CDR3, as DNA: TGTGCCAGCAGCTCCGTAACAGGGGGCACAGATACGCAGTGTTTT.

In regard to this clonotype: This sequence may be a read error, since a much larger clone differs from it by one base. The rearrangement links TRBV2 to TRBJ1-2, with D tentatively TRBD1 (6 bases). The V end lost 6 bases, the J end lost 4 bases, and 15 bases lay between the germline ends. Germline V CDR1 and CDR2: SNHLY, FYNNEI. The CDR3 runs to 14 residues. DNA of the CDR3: TGTGCCAGCAGCTGGACAGCAATCAGCTATGGCTACACCTTC. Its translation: CASSWTAISYGYTF.

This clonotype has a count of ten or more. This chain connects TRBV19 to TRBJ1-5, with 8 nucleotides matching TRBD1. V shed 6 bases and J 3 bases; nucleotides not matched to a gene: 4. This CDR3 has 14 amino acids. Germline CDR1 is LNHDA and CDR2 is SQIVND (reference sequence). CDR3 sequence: CASSTTGDNQPQHF. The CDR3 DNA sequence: TGTGCCAGTAGCACGACAGGGGACAATCAGCCCCAGCATTTT.

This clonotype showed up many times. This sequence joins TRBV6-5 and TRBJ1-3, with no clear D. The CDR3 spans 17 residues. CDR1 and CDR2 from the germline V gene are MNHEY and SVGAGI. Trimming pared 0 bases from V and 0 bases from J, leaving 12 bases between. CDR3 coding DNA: TGTGCCAGCAGTTACTCTGATATACAGCTCTCTGGAAACACCATATATTTT. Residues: CASSYSDIQLSGNTIYF.